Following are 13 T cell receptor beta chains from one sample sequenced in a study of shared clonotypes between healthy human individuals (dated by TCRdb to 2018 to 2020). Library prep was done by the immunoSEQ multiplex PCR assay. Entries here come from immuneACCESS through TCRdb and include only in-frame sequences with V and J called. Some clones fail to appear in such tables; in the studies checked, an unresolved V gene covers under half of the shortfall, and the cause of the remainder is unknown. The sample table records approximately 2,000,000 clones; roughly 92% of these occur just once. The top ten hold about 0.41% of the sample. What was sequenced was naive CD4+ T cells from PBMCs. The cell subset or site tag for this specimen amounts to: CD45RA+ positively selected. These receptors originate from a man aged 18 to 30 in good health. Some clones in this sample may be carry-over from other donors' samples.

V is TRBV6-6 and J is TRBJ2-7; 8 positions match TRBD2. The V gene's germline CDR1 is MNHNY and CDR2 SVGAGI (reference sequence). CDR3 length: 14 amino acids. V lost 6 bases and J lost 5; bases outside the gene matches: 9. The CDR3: CASRLSGSVNEQYF. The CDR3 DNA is TGTGCCAGCAGACTAAGCGGGAGCGTCAACGAGCAGTACTTC.

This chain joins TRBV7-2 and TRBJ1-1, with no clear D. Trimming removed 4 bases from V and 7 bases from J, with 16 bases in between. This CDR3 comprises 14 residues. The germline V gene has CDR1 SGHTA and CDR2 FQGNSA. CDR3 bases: TGTGCCAGCAGCTCGCGACTGGGCTACATTGAAGCTTTCTTT. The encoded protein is CASSSRLGYIEAFF. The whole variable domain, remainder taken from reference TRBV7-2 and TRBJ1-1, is GAGVSQSPSNKVTEKGKDVELRCDPISGHTALYWYRQSLGQGLEFLIYFQGNSAPDKSGLPSDRFSAERTGGSVSTLTIQRTQQEDSAVYLCASSSRLGYIEAFFGQGTRLTVV.

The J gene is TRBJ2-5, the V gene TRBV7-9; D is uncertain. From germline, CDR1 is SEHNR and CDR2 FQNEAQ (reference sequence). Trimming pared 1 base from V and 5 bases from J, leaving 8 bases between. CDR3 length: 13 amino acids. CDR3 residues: CASSLGLWETQYF. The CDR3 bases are TGTGCCAGCAGCTTAGGGCTGTGGGAGACCCAGTACTTC. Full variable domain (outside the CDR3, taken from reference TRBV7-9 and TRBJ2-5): DTGVSQNPRHKITKRGQNVTFRCDPISEHNRLYWYRQTLGQGPEFLTYFQNEAQLEKSRLLSDRFSAERPKGSFSTLEIQRTEQGDSAMYLCASSLGLWETQYFGPGTRLLVL.

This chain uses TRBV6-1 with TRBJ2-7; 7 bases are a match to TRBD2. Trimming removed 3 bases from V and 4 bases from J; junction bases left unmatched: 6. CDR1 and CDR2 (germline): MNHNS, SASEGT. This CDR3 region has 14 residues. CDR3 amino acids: CASSDGGRGYEQYF. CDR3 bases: TGTGCCAGCAGTGATGGCGGGAGAGGATACGAGCAGTACTTC.

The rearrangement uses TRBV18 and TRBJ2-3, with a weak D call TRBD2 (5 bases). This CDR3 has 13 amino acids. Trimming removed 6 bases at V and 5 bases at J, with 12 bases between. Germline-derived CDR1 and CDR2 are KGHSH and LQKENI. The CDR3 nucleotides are TGTGCCAGCTCCGTCACCGGGGTAGATACGCAGTATTTT. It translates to CASSVTGVDTQYF.

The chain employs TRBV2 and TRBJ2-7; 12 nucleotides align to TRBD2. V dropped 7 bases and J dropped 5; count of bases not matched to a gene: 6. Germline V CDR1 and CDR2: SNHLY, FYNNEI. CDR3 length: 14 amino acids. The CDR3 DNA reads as TGTGCCAGCAAGACTCTAGCGGGAGGGGACGAGCAGTACTTC. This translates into CASKTLAGGDEQYF.

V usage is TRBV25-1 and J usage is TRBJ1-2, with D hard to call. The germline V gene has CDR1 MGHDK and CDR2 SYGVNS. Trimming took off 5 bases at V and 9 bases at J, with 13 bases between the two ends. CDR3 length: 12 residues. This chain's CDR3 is CASSRYLFSYTF. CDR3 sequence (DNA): TGTGCCAGCAGTCGCTACCTCTTCAGCTACACCTTC.

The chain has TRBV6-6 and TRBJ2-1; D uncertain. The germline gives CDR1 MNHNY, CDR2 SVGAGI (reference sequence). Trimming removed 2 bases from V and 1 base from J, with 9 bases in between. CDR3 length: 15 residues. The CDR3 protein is CASSYPLGSYNEQFF. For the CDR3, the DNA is TGTGCCAGCAGTTACCCCTTAGGATCCTACAATGAGCAGTTCTTC.

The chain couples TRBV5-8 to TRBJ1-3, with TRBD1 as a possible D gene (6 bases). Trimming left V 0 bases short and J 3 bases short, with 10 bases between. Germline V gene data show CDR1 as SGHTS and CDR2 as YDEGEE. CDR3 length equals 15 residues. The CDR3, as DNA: TGTGCCAGCAGCTTGGTGGGGGCCGTTGGAAACACCATATATTTT. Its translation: CASSLVGAVGNTIYF.

In DNA, the CDR3 is TGTGCCAGCAGAGGTGTTTCGGGGGGAGCTTTCTTT. Its protein is CASRGVSGGAFF. The genes are TRBV25-1 and TRBJ1-1, with D perhaps matching TRBD1 (5 bases). V was trimmed by 6 bases and J by 10 bases, leaving 15 bases between them. Per the germline V gene, CDR1 is MGHDK and CDR2 is SYGVNS. This CDR3 region has 12 residues.

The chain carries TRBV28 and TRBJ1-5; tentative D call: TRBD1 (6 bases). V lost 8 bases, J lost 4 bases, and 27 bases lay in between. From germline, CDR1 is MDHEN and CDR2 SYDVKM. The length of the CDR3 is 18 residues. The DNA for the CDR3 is TGTGCCAGCGCCCCCACGTCGGGGGCGAACCTTCCGAATCAGCCCCAGCATTTT. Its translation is CASAPTSGANLPNQPQHF.

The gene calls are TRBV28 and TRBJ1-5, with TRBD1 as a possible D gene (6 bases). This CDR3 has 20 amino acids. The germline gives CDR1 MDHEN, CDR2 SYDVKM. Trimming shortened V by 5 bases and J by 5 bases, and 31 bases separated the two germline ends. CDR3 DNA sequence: TGTGCCAGCAGTCTGTTCCACCTCGGAGGTCGAACAGGGCGATATCAGCCCCAGCATTTT. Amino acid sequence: CASSLFHLGGRTGRYQPQHF.

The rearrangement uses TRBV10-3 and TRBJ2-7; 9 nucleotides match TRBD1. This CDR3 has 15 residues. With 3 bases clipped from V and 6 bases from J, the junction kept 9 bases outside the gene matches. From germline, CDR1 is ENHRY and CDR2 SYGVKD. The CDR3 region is CAISETRDRVTEQYF. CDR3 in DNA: TGTGCCATCAGTGAAACCCGGGACAGGGTTACCGAGCAGTACTTC.